The 22 T cell receptor beta chains listed next were all sequenced from one sample in a study of T cells in Graves' hyperthyroidism and ophthalmopathy (dated by TCRdb to between 2018 and 2020). Receptor libraries were prepared by multiplex PCR. Sequenced using an Illumina HiSeq 2000. The TCR beta CDR3 regions were amplified from RNA transcripts. The TCR CDR3 was subjected to a first round of RT-PCR using the HTBI primer set and the Qiagen OneStep RT-PCR kit. TCRdb reprocessed the public reads (quality trimming at Q25 with fastp, clone calling with MiXCR) and kept in-frame beta chains. For every CDR3 protein sequence, its rows merge into one entry that carries the most common genes and DNA. This sample lists approximately 600,000 distinct CDR3 sequences; approximately 14% were detected once. Roughly 4.3% of the sample belongs to the ten largest clones. The sequencing sample was made of blood. The source of these receptors is a woman aged 40 to 50 with Graves' ophthalmopathy.

On this clonotype: This may be a read error, as it is one base from a much larger clone. The rearrangement uses TRBV11-3 and TRBJ2-7, with TRBD1 identical over 7 bases. This CDR3 is 15 amino acids long. In germline, CDR1 is SGHNT, CDR2 YENEEA. CDR3 residues: CASSVDSGTAYEQYF. CDR3 nucleotide sequence: TGTGCCAGCAGCGTAGACTCCGGGACAGCCTACGAGCAGTACTTC.

The genes are TRBV12-5 and TRBJ2-5, with no clear D. Germline CDR1 reads LGHNT; CDR2 reads FRNRAP. The ends were cut back, 1 base at V and 1 base at J, with 10 bases in the middle. The CDR3 extends over 15 amino acids. The CDR3 coding sequence is TGTGCTAGTGGTTTGGGCCAGGCCTTCCAAGAGACCCAGTACTTC. Its protein is CASGLGQAFQETQYF.

This clonotype came up many times. In DNA, the CDR3 is TGTGCCAGTAGTATAATGGGGGACAGTGAAGCTTTCTTT. Translation: CASSIMGDSEAFF. The chain employs TRBV19 and TRBJ1-1; 7 nucleotides align to TRBD1. CDR1 is LNHDA, CDR2 SQIVND, per germline (reference sequence). The CDR3 is 13 amino acids. The junction had 4 bases not matched to a gene; V was cut back by 2 bases and J by 7 bases.

This clonotype was recorded many times. The chain is built from TRBV20-1 and TRBJ1-6; D possibly corresponds to TRBD1 (5 bases). This CDR3 is built from 17 residues. Trimming stripped 5 bases from V and 7 bases from J, with 24 bases between. CDR1 is DFQATT and CDR2 is SNEGSKA in the germline V gene (reference sequence). In DNA, the CDR3 is TGCAGTGCTCGACCAGTCGGAATTTCAAGGGGAAATTCACCCCTCCACTTT. It codes for CSARPVGISRGNSPLHF.

This clonotype was observed at least ten times. This rearrangement joins TRBV7-3 to TRBJ2-7; 8 nucleotides agree with TRBD2. The CDR3 is 18 residues long. The germline CDR1 and CDR2 sequences are SGHTA and FQGTGA. Trimming at V came to 0 bases and at J to 0 bases, leaving 10 bases not matched to a gene. The CDR3 DNA reads as TGTGCCAGCAGCTTAACCATTTCTAGCGGGCTAAGCTCCTACGAGCAGTACTTC. Amino acids: CASSLTISSGLSSYEQYF. The full variable domain, with the rest looked up from reference TRBV7-3 and TRBJ2-7, is GAGVSQTPSNKVTEKGKYVELRCDPISGHTALYWYRQSLGQGPEFLIYFQGTGAADDSGLPNDRFFAVRPEGSVSTLKIQRTERGDSAVYLCASSLTISSGLSSYEQYFGPGTRLTVT.

The J gene is TRBJ1-5, the V gene TRBV20-1, with D uncertain. V lost 0 bases to trimming and J lost 4 bases, with 7 bases between them. The CDR3 covers 13 residues. In germline, CDR1 is DFQATT, CDR2 SNEGSKA (reference sequence). The CDR3 reads CSAREAGNQPQHF. DNA of the CDR3: TGCAGTGCTAGAGAGGCTGGAAATCAGCCCCAGCATTTT.

The rearrangement uses TRBV11-2 and TRBJ1-1; no firm D call. In germline, CDR1 is SGHAT, CDR2 FQNNGV. There are 15 residues in the CDR3. V was shortened by 0 bases and J by 1 base, with 9 bases between the two germline ends. The CDR3 DNA is TGTGCCAGCAGCTTAGATAGACGGGGGAACACTGAAGCTTTCTTT. Its protein product is CASSLDRRGNTEAFF.

V and J are TRBV20-1 and TRBJ2-7; D might be TRBD2 (8 bases). The CDR3 has 15 amino acids. The germline V gene has CDR1 DFQATT and CDR2 SNEGSKA (reference sequence). The V gene lost 5 bases and the J gene lost 0 bases, with 17 bases spanning the gap. CDR3 DNA: TGCAGTGCTGGACGGGGGGGGGACAGCTCCTACGAGCAGTACTTC. Protein: CSAGRGGDSSYEQYF.

This clonotype was seen many times. The V gene is TRBV15, the J gene TRBJ2-7; a weak D match, TRBD2 (5 bases). The V gene lost 5 bases and the J gene lost 5 bases, with 16 bases spanning the gap. The CDR3 runs to 14 residues. Germline lookup yields CDR1 LNHNV and CDR2 YYDKDF (reference sequence). Written as DNA, the CDR3 is TGTGCCACCAGCGGTTCGGGAACCAGCGACGAGCAGTACTTC. This encodes CATSGSGTSDEQYF.

This clonotype was seen at least ten times. V and J are TRBV29-1 and TRBJ1-1, with D maybe TRBD1 (5 bases). Per germline, CDR1 SQVTM and CDR2 ANQGSEA. V was cut by 3 bases and J by 1 base, with 9 bases left in between. The CDR3 length is 13 residues. The CDR3 region is CSVEKGRNTEAFF. DNA for the CDR3: TGCAGCGTTGAGAAGGGGAGGAACACTGAAGCTTTCTTT.

This clonotype was detected ten times or more. The rearrangement links TRBV27 to TRBJ2-2; 12 bases align to TRBD2. CDR1 is MNHEY, CDR2 SMNVEV, per germline (reference sequence). The CDR3 has 15 residues. V dropped 4 bases and J dropped 4; count of bases not matched to a gene: 1. In DNA form, the CDR3 reads TGTGCCAGCAGTTCTAGCGGGAGGGCCACCGGGGAGCTGTTTTTT. Its translation is CASSSSGRATGELFF.

Ten or more counts support this clonotype. The chain recombines TRBV10-3 with TRBJ1-5; 9 bases are a match to TRBD1. The ends lost 6 bases at V and 3 bases at J; junction bases unmatched: 3. The CDR3 spans 14 residues. Per the germline V gene, CDR1 is ENHRY and CDR2 is SYGVKD. Here the CDR3 DNA reads TGTGCCATCAGACAGGGGGCGGACAATCAGCCCCAGCATTTT. Translated, it gives CAIRQGADNQPQHF.

In its sample, this clonotype was seen many times. Here the CDR3 reads CASSLGLAGFGETQYF. The CDR3 coding sequence is TGTGCCAGCAGCTTAGGACTAGCGGGATTTGGAGAGACCCAGTACTTC. The chain is built from TRBV7-9 and TRBJ2-5; 11 positions agree with TRBD2. With V trimmed by 1 base and J by 4 bases, 5 bases remained unmatched. This CDR3 comprises 16 residues. Germline CDR1 SEHNR, CDR2 FQNEAQ (reference sequence).

The J gene is TRBJ2-7, the V gene TRBV12-3 or TRBV12-4, with 7 bases fitting TRBD2. The CDR3 has 14 amino acids. The V segment lost 6 bases and the J segment 3 bases; nucleotides outside the gene matches: 8. Here the CDR3 DNA reads TGTGCCAGCAGCCCCCCCACGGGGGGCTACGAGCAGTACTTC. Its translation is CASSPPTGGYEQYF.

This clonotype occurred many times. The chain recombines TRBV4-3 with TRBJ2-7; TRBD2 matches at 9 bases. V was clipped by 1 base and J by 5 bases; unmatched bases: 6. Germline lookup yields CDR1 LGHNA and CDR2 YSLEER. The CDR3 contains 15 residues. The CDR3 spells CASSQGLAGRNEQYF. The CDR3 DNA is TGCGCCAGCAGCCAAGGGCTAGCGGGAAGAAACGAGCAGTACTTC.

Ten or more counts support this clonotype. V usage is TRBV4-1 and J usage is TRBJ1-1; D not certain. CDR1 is MGHRA and CDR2 is YSYEKL in the germline V gene. Trimming left V 2 bases short and J 4 bases short, with 11 bases between. The CDR3 loop spans 14 amino acids. This CDR3 is CASSQTGQSTEAFF. CDR3 in DNA: TGCGCCAGCAGCCAAACCGGTCAGAGCACTGAAGCTTTCTTT.

Ten or more counts support this clonotype. This chain connects TRBV27 to TRBJ1-2; D may be TRBD1 (5 bases). The CDR3 has 13 residues. Germline V gives CDR1 MNHEY, CDR2 SMNVEV (reference sequence). Trimming took off 5 bases at V and 2 bases at J, with 9 bases between the two ends. This CDR3 is CASSPRQNYGYTF. In nucleotides, the CDR3 is TGTGCCAGCAGTCCGCGACAGAACTATGGCTACACCTTC.

This clonotype was seen a handful of times. This chain connects TRBV28 to TRBJ2-7, with 8 bases that match TRBD2. CDR3 length equals 15 residues. The germline CDR1 and CDR2 sequences are MDHEN and SYDVKM. Losses at the gene ends were 5 bases for V and 9 bases for J; bases not matched to a gene: 15. The CDR3 nucleotides are TGTGCCAGCAGTCCTTCGACTAGCGAGTACGGGTGGCAGTACTTC. This gives the protein CASSPSTSEYGWQYF.

This clonotype was observed a few times. A much larger clone sits a single nucleotide away, making a read error possible. The chain recombines TRBV29-1 with TRBJ2-5, with D unclear. Trimming took off 3 bases at V and 4 bases at J, with 12 bases between the two ends. CDR1 and CDR2 (germline): SQVTM, ANQGSEA. This CDR3 spans 13 amino acids. DNA of the CDR3: TGCAGCGTTGACCCCAAGGTGGGAGAGACCCAGTACTTC. Protein: CSVDPKVGETQYF.

This clonotype was observed at least ten times. The J gene is TRBJ2-2, the V gene TRBV11-2, with 7 bases lining up with TRBD2. This CDR3 has 17 residues. V gave up 4 bases and J gave up 7 bases; unmatched junction bases: 15. Per the germline V gene, CDR1 is SGHAT and CDR2 is FQNNGV. The CDR3 sequence is CASSSSRAREYSGELFF. CDR3 DNA sequence: TGTGCCAGCAGCTCCAGTAGGGCGCGGGAGTATAGCGGGGAGCTGTTTTTT. Complete variable domain (other parts from reference TRBV11-2 and TRBJ2-2): EAGVAQSPRYKIIEKRQSVAFWCNPISGHATLYWYQQILGQGPKLLIQFQNNGVVDDSQLPKDRFSAERLKGVDSTLKIQPAKLEDSAVYLCASSSSRAREYSGELFFGEGSRLTVL.

The sample holds many counts of this clonotype. This chain links TRBV20-1 with TRBJ2-7, with D unclear. The CDR3 spans 11 residues. V lost 5 bases and J lost 3, with 8 bases in between. Germline-derived CDR1 and CDR2 are DFQATT and SNEGSKA (reference sequence). CDR3 DNA sequence: TGCAGTGCTCGGTCCGACTACGAGCAGTACTTC. Protein: CSARSDYEQYF.

The CDR3 sequence: CASSSREGRDTGELFF. As DNA, the CDR3 is TGTGCCAGCAGCTCGCGGGAGGGCCGGGACACCGGGGAGCTGTTTTTT. The gene calls are TRBV11-2 and TRBJ2-2; 9 positions agree with TRBD2. Germline V gene sequence: CDR1 SGHAT, CDR2 FQNNGV. This CDR3 spans 16 amino acids. V lost 4 bases, J lost 3 bases, and 6 bases stayed unmatched.